The 27 T cell receptor beta chains below all came from one sample that was sequenced in a study of blood T cell repertoires in COVID-19. Produced via immunoSEQ multiplex PCR; TCRdb's table is partial and in-frame only. The sample lists about 250,000 clones, about nine tenths occurring once. Sample: PBMCs or T cells enriched from blood (not recorded which). These receptors all stem from a woman in her twenties or thirties with acute COVID-19.

To note about this clone: The same CDR3 can be traced to other DNA sequences in this sample. The chain recombines TRBV24-1 with TRBJ2-3; D not resolved. Germline V gives CDR1 KGHDR, CDR2 SFDVKD. V gave up 4 bases and J gave up 1 base, with 5 bases separating them. The CDR3 contains 13 residues. The CDR3 region has the DNA TGTGCCACCAGTGACCGGGGCACAGATACGCAGTATTTT. It specifies CATSDRGTDTQYF.

The rearrangement uses TRBV6-6 and TRBJ1-3, with D hard to call. V was cut by 5 bases and J by 0 bases, with 17 bases left in between. The CDR3 runs 17 residues. Per the germline V gene, CDR1 is MNHNY and CDR2 is SVGAGI (reference sequence). The CDR3 DNA reads as TGTGCCAGCAGTAGATCTACTACGGCCGTCTCTGGAAACACCATATATTTT. Translated: CASSRSTTAVSGNTIYF.

The chain combines TRBV29-1 with TRBJ2-5, with 7 bases aligning to TRBD2. The junction had 4 bases not matched to a gene; V was cut back by 4 bases and J by 2 bases. Per the germline V gene, CDR1 is SQVTM and CDR2 is ANQGSEA. CDR3 length: 13 amino acids. CDR3 bases: TGCAGCGTTGTCGGCGGGAGACAAGAGACCCAGTACTTC. This translates into CSVVGGRQETQYF.

The rearrangement links TRBV2 to TRBJ1-3, with 8 bases matching TRBD1. Looked up from germline, CDR1 is SNHLY and CDR2 is FYNNEI. This CDR3 comprises 15 residues. Germline trimming cut 6 bases from V and 0 bases from J; bases unmatched to any gene: 4. CDR3 coding DNA: TGTGCCAGCAGGACAGGGGACCTCTCTGGAAACACCATATATTTT. This translates into CASRTGDLSGNTIYF.

This clone came up a few times. This chain connects TRBV11-2 to TRBJ2-2; D gene unclear. In germline, CDR1 is SGHAT, CDR2 FQNNGV. The ends were cut back, 8 bases at V and 8 bases at J, with 12 bases in the middle. The CDR3 runs to 12 residues. CDR3 DNA sequence: TGTGCCAGCTTAGAGACGACTGGGGAGCTGTTTTTT. It translates to CASLETTGELFF.

This clone has a handful of counts. The CDR3 protein is CASTWSPGTGGTGELFF. CDR3 sequence (DNA): TGCGCCAGCACTTGGAGCCCCGGGACAGGAGGGACCGGGGAGCTGTTTTTT. The chain recombines TRBV5-1 with TRBJ2-2; 8 nucleotides match TRBD1. With V trimmed by 6 bases and J by 5 bases, 15 bases remained unmatched. The CDR3 consists of 17 residues. The germline V gene has CDR1 SGHRS and CDR2 YFSETQ.

This clone turned up a few times. V and J are TRBV7-9 and TRBJ1-5; D is uncertain. Germline assignment: CDR1 SEHNR and CDR2 FQNEAQ (reference sequence). The CDR3 consists of 13 residues. V was trimmed by 6 bases and J by 2 bases, leaving 8 bases between them. CDR3 loop: CASSQGGNQPQHF. The DNA for the CDR3 is TGTGCCAGCAGTCAAGGAGGCAATCAGCCCCAGCATTTT.

The genes are TRBV28 and TRBJ2-7; TRBD2 matches at 11 bases. The CDR3 totals 18 residues. Germline values: CDR1 MDHEN, CDR2 SYDVKM. The J segment lost 3 bases and the V segment lost 1 base, leaving 11 bases of the junction unmatched. The CDR3, as DNA: TGTGCCAGCAGTTTATCCCTGACTAGCGGGAAGGAGGGCTACGAGCAGTACTTC. It codes for CASSLSLTSGKEGYEQYF.

This rearrangement joins TRBV28 to TRBJ1-5; 9 bases fit TRBD1. With 6 bases clipped from V and 0 bases from J, the junction kept 3 bases outside the gene matches. This CDR3 has 15 residues. CDR1 is MDHEN and CDR2 is SYDVKM in the germline V gene. This chain's CDR3 is CASSRTGVSNQPQHF. In DNA form, the CDR3 reads TGTGCCAGCAGCAGGACAGGGGTTAGCAATCAGCCCCAGCATTTT.

This rearrangement joins TRBV5-4 to TRBJ2-1; a possible D gene is TRBD1 (6 bases). Germline loops: CDR1 SGHNT, CDR2 YYREEE (reference sequence). This CDR3 is built from 16 residues. V was shortened by 3 bases and J by 4 bases, with 17 bases between the two germline ends. For the CDR3, the DNA is TGTGCCAGCAGCTCCCAGGGACAAGGGGGATACAATGAGCAGTTCTTC. Encoded protein: CASSSQGQGGYNEQFF. The whole variable domain, filled in from reference TRBV5-4 and TRBJ2-1, reads ETGVTQSPTHLIKTRGQQVTLRCSSQSGHNTVSWYQQALGQGPQFIFQYYREEENGRGNFPPRFSGLQFPNYSSELNVNALELDDSALYLCASSSQGQGGYNEQFFGPGTRLTVL.

This clone was counted only a few times. This chain uses TRBV6-5 with TRBJ1-5; a possible D gene is TRBD1 (6 bases). Looked up from germline, CDR1 is MNHEY and CDR2 is SVGAGI. V lost 0 bases, J lost 5 bases, and 14 bases lay in between. The CDR3 is made up of 16 amino acids. CDR3 residues: CASSYSAGSGDQPQHF. DNA of the CDR3: TGTGCCAGCAGTTACTCTGCGGGTTCAGGGGATCAGCCCCAGCATTTT.

The chain links TRBV24-1 to TRBJ2-3; D may be TRBD2 (5 bases). V was clipped by 4 bases and J by 1 base, with 14 bases between them. Germline V gene data show CDR1 as KGHDR and CDR2 as SFDVKD. The CDR3 is 16 residues long. The CDR3 nucleotides are TGTGCCACCAGTGACCCTGCGGGTCGCGGCACAGATACGCAGTATTTT. This encodes CATSDPAGRGTDTQYF.

V is TRBV19 and J is TRBJ2-1, with D perhaps matching TRBD1 (5 bases). The germline V and J ends were trimmed by 5 bases and 5 bases, with 13 bases remaining between them. Germline V lookup: CDR1 LNHDA, CDR2 SQIVND (reference sequence). CDR3 length: 14 amino acids. The CDR3 region has the DNA TGTGCCAGTAGTTGGGGCAGCCCGGACAATGAGCAGTTCTTC. Its translation: CASSWGSPDNEQFF.

The chain has TRBV14 and TRBJ2-1, with 9 positions matching TRBD2. This CDR3 is built from 16 residues. Germline V gene lookup returns CDR1 SGHDN and CDR2 FVKESK. J was trimmed by 3 bases and V by 5 bases; bases with no gene match: 8. The CDR3 sequence: CASSARRAGGYNEQFF. CDR3 bases: TGTGCCAGCAGCGCACGGCGAGCGGGGGGCTACAATGAGCAGTTCTTC.

This chain joins TRBV20-1 and TRBJ2-1, with TRBD2 as a possible D gene (6 bases). The V and J ends lost 3 bases and 14 bases respectively, with 17 bases between them. This CDR3 contains 12 residues. Germline V lookup: CDR1 DFQATT, CDR2 SNEGSKA (reference sequence). CDR3: CSASRDSLREFF. In nucleotides, the CDR3 is TGCAGTGCTAGTAGGGACTCGCTCCGGGAGTTCTTC.

The CDR3 DNA sequence: TGTGCCATCAGTGAGTTGAAACGGGAGATCTCCTACGAGCAGTACTTC. Translating gives CAISELKREISYEQYF. This chain connects TRBV10-3 to TRBJ2-7, with a weak D call TRBD2 (6 bases). Germline-derived CDR1 and CDR2 are ENHRY and SYGVKD. This CDR3 is built from 16 residues. The germline V and J ends were trimmed by 1 base and 0 bases, with 13 bases remaining between them.

This chain links TRBV7-2 with TRBJ2-1, with 10 bases that match TRBD2. V lost 1 base to trimming and J lost 5 bases; unmatched junction nucleotides: 2. This CDR3 has 15 residues. Germline CDR1 is SGHTA and CDR2 is FQGNSA. For the CDR3, the DNA is TGTGCCAGCAGCTTAGAACTAGCGGGAAACAATGAGCAGTTCTTC. Translation gives CASSLELAGNNEQFF.

V is TRBV19 and J is TRBJ1-5; 10 bases are a match to TRBD1. The germline CDR1 and CDR2 sequences are LNHDA and SQIVND (reference sequence). The CDR3 covers 14 residues. Trimming at V came to 6 bases and at J to 5 bases, leaving 4 bases not matched to a gene. CDR3 sequence reads: CASSRDRGYQPQHF. CDR3 bases: TGTGCCAGTAGCCGGGACAGGGGCTATCAGCCCCAGCATTTT.

The chain employs TRBV5-1 and TRBJ1-4, with D unresolved. The V end was cut by 4 bases, the J end by 4 bases, with 20 bases between. CDR1 and CDR2 (germline): SGHRS, YFSETQ. CDR3 length: 17 residues. The CDR3 DNA is TGCGCCAGCAGCCACTACCCGTCTGGAAAAAATAATGAAAAACTGTTTTTT. Amino acid sequence: CASSHYPSGKNNEKLFF.

The chain has TRBV7-8 and TRBJ2-7; 10 bases line up with TRBD2. After removal of 2 bases from V and 3 bases from J, the junction contained 1 base not matched to a gene. The germline gives CDR1 SGHVS, CDR2 FQNEAQ. The CDR3 contains 14 residues. The CDR3 here is CASSLSGGGYEQYF. In DNA, the CDR3 is TGTGCCAGCAGCTTAAGCGGGGGGGGCTACGAGCAGTACTTC.

The chain couples TRBV29-1 to TRBJ2-7; TRBD2 matches at 9 bases. The CDR3 is 15 amino acids. The germline CDR1 and CDR2 sequences are SQVTM and ANQGSEA. V trimming: 2 bases; J trimming: 2 bases; junction bases outside the gene matches: 7. DNA of the CDR3: TGCAGCGTTGAAAACTCGCGGGGGGGGCCCTACGAGCAGTACTTC. The encoded protein is CSVENSRGGPYEQYF.

The V call is TRBV19, the J call TRBJ2-5; D call uncertain. Germline CDR1 LNHDA, CDR2 SQIVND (reference sequence). The CDR3 length is 15 residues. Trimming cost V 1 base and J 5 bases, with 14 bases left between them. The CDR3 protein is CASSIAAQPQETQYF. Written as DNA, the CDR3 is TGTGCCAGTAGTATAGCGGCACAGCCCCAGGAGACCCAGTACTTC.

The J gene is TRBJ2-3, the V gene TRBV5-4, with TRBD1 identical over 7 bases. V shed 2 bases, J shed 7 bases, and the junction held 7 bases outside the gene matches. Germline V gene data show CDR1 as SGHNT and CDR2 as YYREEE (reference sequence). CDR3 size: 14 residues. The CDR3 here is CASSLKGAENTQYF. The CDR3 nucleotides are TGTGCCAGCAGCTTAAAGGGGGCAGAGAATACGCAGTATTTT. The full variable domain, completed using reference TRBV5-4 and TRBJ2-3, is ETGVTQSPTHLIKTRGQQVTLRCSSQSGHNTVSWYQQALGQGPQFIFQYYREEENGRGNFPPRFSGLQFPNYSSELNVNALELDDSALYLCASSLKGAENTQYFGPGTRLTVL.

In its sample, this clone was seen a few times. V and J are TRBV4-3 and TRBJ1-2, with 9 nucleotides matching TRBD1. The CDR3 consists of 16 residues. Trimming removed 4 bases from V and 8 bases from J; junction bases left unmatched: 14. Germline V gives CDR1 LGHNA, CDR2 YSLEER. DNA of the CDR3: TGCGCCAGCAGCCGCGATTCCCGGACAGGGGCTCGGGGCTACACCTTC. The encoded protein is CASSRDSRTGARGYTF.

This rearrangement joins TRBV4-3 to TRBJ1-6; weak D call: TRBD1 (5 bases). Trimming removed 4 bases from V and 9 bases from J, with 19 bases in between. There are 16 residues in the CDR3. Per the germline V gene, CDR1 is LGHNA and CDR2 is YSLEER. CDR3 region: CASSRSLTDNGSPLHF. In DNA, the CDR3 is TGCGCCAGCAGCCGTTCCCTGACGGACAATGGTTCACCCCTCCACTTT.

This sequence joins TRBV27 and TRBJ1-2; D gene ambiguous. Germline V lookup: CDR1 MNHEY, CDR2 SMNVEV (reference sequence). The CDR3 is 15 amino acids. The ends were cut back, 4 bases at V and 0 bases at J, with 12 bases in the middle. CDR3 amino acids: CASSSSGVSNYGYTF. CDR3 in DNA: TGTGCCAGCAGTTCATCCGGGGTTTCTAACTATGGCTACACCTTC.

The V and J genes are TRBV29-1 and TRBJ1-2; D gene unclear. The CDR3 loop spans 12 amino acids. CDR1 is SQVTM, CDR2 ANQGSEA, per germline. V was shortened by 6 bases and J by 0 bases, with 8 bases between the two germline ends. In DNA, the CDR3 is TGCAGCGTGGGTAGCACTAACTATGGCTACACCTTC. It specifies CSVGSTNYGYTF.